There are many counts of the clone carrying this TCR beta chain. Its antigen is still unknown. This sample was taken from a study of type 1 regulatory T cells. Study-wide findings and caveats: Tr1 cells had a more restricted TCR repertoire than non-Tr1 cells.

The CDR3 is 13 amino acids. CDR1 and CDR2 from the germline V gene are SGHTA and FQGTGA. Deletions cut 5 bases from V and 6 bases from J, with 11 bases between. In TCRdb, the reads were re-called with MiXCR into one record per CDR3 protein. The data hold around 64,000 distinct CDR3 sequences, with about a fifth observed a single time. Material: cultured type 1 regulatory T (Tr1) cells, either the whole culture or a sorted fraction (not recorded which). This sequence was found in a human donor in good health. V is TRBV7-3 and J is TRBJ2-1; no clear D gene. The CDR3 DNA reads TGTGCCAGCAGCACAAGGACCAGCAATGAGCAGTTCTTC. It encodes CASSTRTSNEQFF.